This T cell receptor (beta chain) was recovered during a study of blood T cell repertoires in COVID-19 (TCRdb year 2020). As for the study more broadly: Samples covering the acute and convalescent phases of COVID-19 were provided by collaborators in the United States, Italy and Spain. The material from the prospective study consisted of cDNA or gDNA derived from T cells, B-cell-depleted T cells, or PBMCs. Deeply sampled blood TCRbeta repertoires from subjects exposed to, actively infected with, or recovered from COVID-19 were included in the dataset. The repertoires were released in a freely available public database meant as a resource for research on the immune response to SARS-CoV-2. Samples came from the ongoing ImmuneRACE study (first 160 participants) plus 1,254 subjects from 6 global collaborators. The sample metadata nearly always contained a de-identified subject ID, COVID-19 status, age in years and sex. HLA class I and class II types, where available, came from metadata supplied by the sample provider rather than from assay-based typing. The study at large found these results: The quantity of clinical and demographic metadata differed by source and by participant and was supplied without curation.

V lost 2 bases and J lost 2 bases; the stretch between them is 9 bases long. CDR1 and CDR2, per the germline V gene, are SGHNT and YENEEA. The CDR3 starts with the cysteine, ends with the phenylalanine, and has 15 residues. CDR3 DNA is the only sequence kept; it has 45 bases, read in frame from the first base. A word on this clone: This receptor's antigen is unknown. No much larger clone is present one base from it, and per-base qualities are unavailable.

Enrolling through a virtual design, the prospective study's participants ranged in age from about 18 to 89 years and lived across 20 to 30 United States geographic areas. To assign participants to cohorts, the prospective study relied on clinical history that participants themselves reported in a screening survey and a study questionnaire. For ImmuneRACE Cohort 3, a participant was defined as recovered based on two consecutive negative NP/OP PCR tests, clearance by a healthcare professional, or resolution of symptoms. In the prospective study, whole blood, serum and a nasopharyngeal or oropharyngeal swab were collected from each participant by mobile phlebotomists. Prospective study participants could optionally give additional blood draws and questionnaires over a 2-month period. Prospective study blood samples were shipped either frozen or at room temperature before DNA extraction. The immunoSEQ Assay, a bias-controlled multiplex PCR, was used to amplify TCRbeta CDR3 regions from genomic DNA. The original methods were these. The number of nucleated cells in each sample was estimated by amplification of reference gene primers within the assay. To quantify the absolute abundance of each unique TCRbeta CDR3 rearrangement, sequence reads were collapsed and filtered. For each sample, productive Simpson clonality was calculated as the square root of Simpson's diversity index over productive rearrangements. TCRdb stores this immuneACCESS table with in-frame sequences only. Part of the clones is absent; in the studies checked, under half of the shortfall reflects unresolved V genes, and no reason is known for the rest. V and J calls and clone size are those listed in that table; D and trimming were worked out from the DNA. The sample contains 250,000 to 300,000 clones, 80% to 90% of them found a single time. Around 2% of the sample rests with the top ten.

The source material was PBMCs or T cells enriched from blood (not recorded which). The chain uses TRBV11-3 and TRBJ2-2; the D gene remains uncertain. This TCR derives from a woman in her fifties or sixties who had recovered from COVID-19. The CDR3 is CASSLIHGNTGELFF. The sequenced DNA: TGTGCCAGCAGCTTAATTCACGGTAACACCGGGGAGCTGTTTTTT.